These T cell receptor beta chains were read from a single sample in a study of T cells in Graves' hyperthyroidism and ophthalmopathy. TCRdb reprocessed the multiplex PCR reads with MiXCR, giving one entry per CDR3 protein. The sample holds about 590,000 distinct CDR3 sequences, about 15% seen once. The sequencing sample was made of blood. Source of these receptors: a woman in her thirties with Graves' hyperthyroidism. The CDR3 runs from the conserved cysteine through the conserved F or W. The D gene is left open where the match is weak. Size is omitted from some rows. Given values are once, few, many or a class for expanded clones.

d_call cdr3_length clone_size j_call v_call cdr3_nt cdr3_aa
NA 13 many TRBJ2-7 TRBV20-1 TGCAGTGCCACACTAGGAGGGATCTACGAGCAGTACTTC CSATLGGIYEQYF
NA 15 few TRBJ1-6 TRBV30 TGTGCCTGGACTGGCCCGAGCTCCTATAATTCACCCCTCCACTTT CAWTGPSSYNSPLHF
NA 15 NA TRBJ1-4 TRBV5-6 TGTGCCAGCAGCTTGGCGGGGTACGGTGGTGAAAAACTGTTTTTT CASSLAGYGGEKLFF
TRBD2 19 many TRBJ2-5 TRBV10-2 TGCGCCAGCAGTGAGTCCTGGAGAGCTAGCGGGAGTATTGTGGAGACCCAGTACTTC CASSESWRASGSIVETQYF
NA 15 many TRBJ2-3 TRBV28 TGTGCCAGCAATAGAATGTCGTTTCCCACAGATACGCAGTATTTT CASNRMSFPTDTQYF
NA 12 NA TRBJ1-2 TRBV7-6 TGTGCCAGCAGCCCTCTCACGGCGAGCTACACCTTC CASSPLTASYTF
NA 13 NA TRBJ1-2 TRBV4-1 TGCGCCAGCAGCCAAGTCGGCGTCTATGGCTACACCTTC CASSQVGVYGYTF
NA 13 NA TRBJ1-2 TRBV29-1 TGCGGCGTTCTCGACCCACTATCGGATGGCTACACCTTC CGVLDPLSDGYTF
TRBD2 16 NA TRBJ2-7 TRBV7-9 TGTGCCAGCAGCATTCCCGTCACCGGGACTAGCTACGAGCAGTACTTC CASSIPVTGTSYEQYF
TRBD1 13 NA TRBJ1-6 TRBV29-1 TGCAGCGTCCGGGACAGCTATAATTCACCCCTCCACTTT CSVRDSYNSPLHF
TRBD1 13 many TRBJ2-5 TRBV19 TGTGCCAGTACAACAGGGGCGCAAGAGACCCAGTACTTC CASTTGAQETQYF
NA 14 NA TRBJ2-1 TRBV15 TGTGCCACCAGCAGAGAAAGGGGAACCTACGAGCAGTTCTTC CATSRERGTYEQFF
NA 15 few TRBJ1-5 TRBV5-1 TGCGCCAGCAGCTTGGGGTACAGCTCCACGTCGCCCCAGCATTTT CASSLGYSSTSPQHF
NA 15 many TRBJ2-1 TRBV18 TGTGCCAGCTCACCACCCGCGGGGGCGGGGAATGAGCAGTTCTTC CASSPPAGAGNEQFF
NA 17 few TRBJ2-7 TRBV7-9 TGTGCCAGCAGCTTAGCGTCCATCAGCACCTTTACCTACGAGCAGTACTTC CASSLASISTFTYEQYF
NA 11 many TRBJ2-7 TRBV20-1 TGCAGTGCGGAGGGCCACTACGAGCAGTACTTC CSAEGHYEQYF
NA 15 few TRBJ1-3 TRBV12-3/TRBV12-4 TGTGCCAGCAGTCCGCAGGGAGGGGTTGGAAACATCATATATTTT CASSPQGGVGNIIYF
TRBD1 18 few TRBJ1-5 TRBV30 TGTGCCTGGAGTCCCGGGACAGGGGGCGTTTATAGCAATCAGCCCCAGCATTTT CAWSPGTGGVYSNQPQHF
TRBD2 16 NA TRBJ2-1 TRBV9 TGTGCCAGCAGCGTCGAAGCGGGAGAGACGTACAATGAGCAGTTCTTC CASSVEAGETYNEQFF
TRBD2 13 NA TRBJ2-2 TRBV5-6 TGTGCCAGCAAGCGGGAGAGCGCCGGGGAGCTGTTTTTT CASKRESAGELFF
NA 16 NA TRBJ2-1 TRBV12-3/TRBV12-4 TGTGCCAGCAGTTTAGGTGACCGCCCCTCCTACAATGAGCAGTTCTTC CASSLGDRPSYNEQFF
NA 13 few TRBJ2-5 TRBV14 TGTGCCAGCAGCCAAGTGTCGGGGGAGACCCAGTACTTC CASSQVSGETQYF
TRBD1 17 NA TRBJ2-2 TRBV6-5 TGTGCCAGCAGTTGCTCTGGGGGACAGGGTGGCACCGGGGAGCTGTTTTTT CASSCSGGQGGTGELFF
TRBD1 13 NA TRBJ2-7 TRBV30 TGTGCCTGGGGACAGGGCCAAACCTACGAGCAGTACTTC CAWGQGQTYEQYF
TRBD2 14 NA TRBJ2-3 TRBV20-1 TGCAGTGCTAGAGGAGGGGCGGGGGGGGATACGCAGTATTTT CSARGGAGGDTQYF
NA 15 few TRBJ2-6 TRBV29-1 TGCAGCGTTGAAGATCTTAGCTCTGGGGCCAACGTCCTGACTTTC CSVEDLSSGANVLTF
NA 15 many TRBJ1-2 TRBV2 TGTGCCAGCATTGATGGGGGGTACAACCAGTATGGCTACACCTTC CASIDGGYNQYGYTF
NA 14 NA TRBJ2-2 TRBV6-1 TGTGCCAGCAGAACAGGACCTTTCACCGGGGAGCTGTTTTTT CASRTGPFTGELFF
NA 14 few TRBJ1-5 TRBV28 TGTGCCAGCAGCCAGGGAGGGGATTATCAGCCCCAGCATTTT CASSQGGDYQPQHF
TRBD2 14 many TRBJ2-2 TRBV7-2 TGTGCCAGCAGCTTAATCGGGGGGGCCGGGGAGCTGTTTTTT CASSLIGGAGELFF
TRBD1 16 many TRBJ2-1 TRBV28 TGTGCCAGCAGTCCCACCGGGACAGGAACATACAATGAGCAGTTCTTC CASSPTGTGTYNEQFF
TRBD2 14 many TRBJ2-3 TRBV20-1 TGCAGTGGTTTCATAGCGGGAGCTGGAGATACGCAGTATTTT CSGFIAGAGDTQYF
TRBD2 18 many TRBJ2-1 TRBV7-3 TGTGCCAGCAGCCAATGGGGCGCGGGAGTTATGGTATCGGATGAGCAGTTCTTC CASSQWGAGVMVSDEQFF